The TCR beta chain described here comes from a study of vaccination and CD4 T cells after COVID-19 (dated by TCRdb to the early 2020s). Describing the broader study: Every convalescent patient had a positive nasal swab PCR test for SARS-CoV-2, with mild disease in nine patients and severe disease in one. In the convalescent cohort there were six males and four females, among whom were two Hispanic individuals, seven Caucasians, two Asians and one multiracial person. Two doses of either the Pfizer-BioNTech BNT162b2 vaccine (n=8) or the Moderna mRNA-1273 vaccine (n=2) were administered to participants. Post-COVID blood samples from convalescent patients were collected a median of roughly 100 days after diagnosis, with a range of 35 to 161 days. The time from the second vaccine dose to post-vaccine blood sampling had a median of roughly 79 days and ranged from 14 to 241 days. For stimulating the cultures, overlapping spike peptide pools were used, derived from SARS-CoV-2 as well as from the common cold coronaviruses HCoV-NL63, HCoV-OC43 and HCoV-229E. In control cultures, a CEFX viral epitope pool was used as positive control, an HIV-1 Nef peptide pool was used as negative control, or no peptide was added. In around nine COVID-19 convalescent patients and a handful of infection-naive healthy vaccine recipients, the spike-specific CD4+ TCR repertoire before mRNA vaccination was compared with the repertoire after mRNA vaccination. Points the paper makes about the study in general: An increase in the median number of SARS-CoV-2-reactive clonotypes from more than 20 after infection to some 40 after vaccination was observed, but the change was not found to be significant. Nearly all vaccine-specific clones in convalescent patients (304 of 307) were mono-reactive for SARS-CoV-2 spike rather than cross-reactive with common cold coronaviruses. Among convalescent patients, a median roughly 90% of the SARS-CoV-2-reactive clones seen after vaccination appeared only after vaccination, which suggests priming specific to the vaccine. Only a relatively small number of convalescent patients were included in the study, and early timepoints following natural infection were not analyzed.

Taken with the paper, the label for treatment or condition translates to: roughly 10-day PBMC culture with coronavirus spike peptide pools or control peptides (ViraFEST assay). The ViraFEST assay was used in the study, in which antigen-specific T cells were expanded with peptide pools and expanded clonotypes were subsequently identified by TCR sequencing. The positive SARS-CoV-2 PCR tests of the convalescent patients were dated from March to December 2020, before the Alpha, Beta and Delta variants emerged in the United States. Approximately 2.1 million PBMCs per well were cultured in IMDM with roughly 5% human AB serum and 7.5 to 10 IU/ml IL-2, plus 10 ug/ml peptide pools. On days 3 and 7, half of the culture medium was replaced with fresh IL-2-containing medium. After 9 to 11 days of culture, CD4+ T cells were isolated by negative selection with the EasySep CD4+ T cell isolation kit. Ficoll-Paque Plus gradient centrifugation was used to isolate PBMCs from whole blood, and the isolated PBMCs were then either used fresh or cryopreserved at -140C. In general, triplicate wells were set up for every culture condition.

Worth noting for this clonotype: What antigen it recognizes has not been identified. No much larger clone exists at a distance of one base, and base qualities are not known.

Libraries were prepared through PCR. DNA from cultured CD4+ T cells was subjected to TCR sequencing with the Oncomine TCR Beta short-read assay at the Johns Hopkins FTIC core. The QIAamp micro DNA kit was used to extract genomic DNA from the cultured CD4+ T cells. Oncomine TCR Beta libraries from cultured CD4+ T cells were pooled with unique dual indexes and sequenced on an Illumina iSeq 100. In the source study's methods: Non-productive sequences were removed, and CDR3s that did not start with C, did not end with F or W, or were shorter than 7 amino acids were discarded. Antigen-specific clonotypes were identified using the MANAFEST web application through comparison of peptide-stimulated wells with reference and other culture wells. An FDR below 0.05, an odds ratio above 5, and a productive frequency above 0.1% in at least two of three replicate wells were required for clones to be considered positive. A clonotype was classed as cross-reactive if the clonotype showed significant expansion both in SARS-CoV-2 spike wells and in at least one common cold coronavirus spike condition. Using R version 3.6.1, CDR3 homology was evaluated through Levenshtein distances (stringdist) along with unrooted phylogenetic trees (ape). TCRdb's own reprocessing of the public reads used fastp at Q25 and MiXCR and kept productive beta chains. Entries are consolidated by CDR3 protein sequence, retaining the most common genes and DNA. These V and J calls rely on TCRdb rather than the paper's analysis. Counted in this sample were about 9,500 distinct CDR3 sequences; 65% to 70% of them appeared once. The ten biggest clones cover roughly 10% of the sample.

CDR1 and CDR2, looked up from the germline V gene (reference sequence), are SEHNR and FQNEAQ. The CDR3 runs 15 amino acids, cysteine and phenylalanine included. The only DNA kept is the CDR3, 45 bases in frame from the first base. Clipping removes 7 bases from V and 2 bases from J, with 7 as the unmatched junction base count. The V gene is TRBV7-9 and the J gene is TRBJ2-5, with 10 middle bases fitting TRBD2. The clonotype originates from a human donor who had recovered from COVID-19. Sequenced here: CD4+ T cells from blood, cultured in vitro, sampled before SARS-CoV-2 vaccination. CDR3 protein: CASNSAGGGQETQYF. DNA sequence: TGTGCCAGCAACTCAGCGGGAGGGGGTCAAGAGACCCAGTACTTC.